The clone carrying this T cell receptor beta chain turned up a few times. The V segment lost 5 bases and the J segment 0 bases; nucleotides outside the gene matches: 4. CDR3 size: 15 residues. Germline V gene data show CDR1 as MDHEN and CDR2 as SYDVKM. This entry comes from a study of neurological immune-mediated disorders. TCRdb redid the calling of the 5' RACE reads with MiXCR, one entry per CDR3 protein. Of about 49,000 distinct CDR3 sequences listed, around 14% are singletons. Indicated time point: longitudinal time-point 2. The chain combines TRBV28 with TRBJ2-7, with 10 positions matching TRBD2. Sequenced: PBMCs. This receptor was taken from a male donor with HTLV-1-associated myelopathy (HAM/TSP). The CDR3 DNA follows: TGTGCCAGCAGTAGCGGGGGGGTGATCTCCTACGAGCAGTACTTC. It specifies CASSSGGVISYEQYF.